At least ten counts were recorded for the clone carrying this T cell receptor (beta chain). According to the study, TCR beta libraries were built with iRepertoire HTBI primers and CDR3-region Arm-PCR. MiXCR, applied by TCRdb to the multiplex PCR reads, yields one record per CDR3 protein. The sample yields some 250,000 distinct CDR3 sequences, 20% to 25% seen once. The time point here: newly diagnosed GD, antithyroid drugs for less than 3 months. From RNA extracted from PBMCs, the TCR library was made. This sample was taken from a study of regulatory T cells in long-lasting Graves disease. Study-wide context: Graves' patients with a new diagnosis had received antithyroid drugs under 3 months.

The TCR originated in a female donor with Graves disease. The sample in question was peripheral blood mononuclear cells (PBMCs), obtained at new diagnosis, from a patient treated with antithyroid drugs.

CDR3 coding DNA: TGTGCCATCAGTGATACCCAGGGGCACAACGAGCAGTACTTC. It is translated as CAISDTQGHNEQYF. The chain employs TRBV10-3 and TRBJ2-7, with a possible D match to TRBD1 (6 bases). V was pared by 3 bases and J by 5 bases, with 14 bases between. The CDR3 totals 14 residues. The germline V gene has CDR1 ENHRY and CDR2 SYGVKD.